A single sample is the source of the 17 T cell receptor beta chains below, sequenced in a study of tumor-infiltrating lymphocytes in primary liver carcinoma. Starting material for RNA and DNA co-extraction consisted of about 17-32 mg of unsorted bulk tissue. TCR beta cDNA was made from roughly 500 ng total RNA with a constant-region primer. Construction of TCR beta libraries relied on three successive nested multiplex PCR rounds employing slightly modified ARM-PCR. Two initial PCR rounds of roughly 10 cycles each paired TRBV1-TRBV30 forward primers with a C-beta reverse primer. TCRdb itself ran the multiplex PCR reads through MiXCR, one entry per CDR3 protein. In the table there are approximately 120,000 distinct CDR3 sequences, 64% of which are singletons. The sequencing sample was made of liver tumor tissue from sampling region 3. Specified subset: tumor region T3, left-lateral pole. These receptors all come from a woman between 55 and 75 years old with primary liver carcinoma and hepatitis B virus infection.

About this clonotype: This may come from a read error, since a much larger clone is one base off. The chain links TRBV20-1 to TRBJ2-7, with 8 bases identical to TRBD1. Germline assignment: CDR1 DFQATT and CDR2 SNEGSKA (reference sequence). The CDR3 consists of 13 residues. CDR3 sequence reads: CNANGDRRIEQYF. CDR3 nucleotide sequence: TGCAATGCTAACGGGGACAGGAGAATCGAGCAGTACTTC.

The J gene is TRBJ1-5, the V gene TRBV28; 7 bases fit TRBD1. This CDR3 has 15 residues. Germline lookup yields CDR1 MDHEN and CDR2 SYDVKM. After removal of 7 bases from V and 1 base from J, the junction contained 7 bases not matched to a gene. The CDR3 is CASTPATGSNQPQHF. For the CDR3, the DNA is TGTGCCAGCACTCCTGCGACAGGGAGCAATCAGCCCCAGCATTTT.

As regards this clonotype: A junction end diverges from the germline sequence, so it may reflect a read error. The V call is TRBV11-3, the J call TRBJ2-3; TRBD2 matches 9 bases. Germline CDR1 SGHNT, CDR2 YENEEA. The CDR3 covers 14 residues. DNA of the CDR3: TGTGCCAACAGCTTCGGGACTAGCACAGATACGCAATATTTT. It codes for CANSFGTSTDTQYF.

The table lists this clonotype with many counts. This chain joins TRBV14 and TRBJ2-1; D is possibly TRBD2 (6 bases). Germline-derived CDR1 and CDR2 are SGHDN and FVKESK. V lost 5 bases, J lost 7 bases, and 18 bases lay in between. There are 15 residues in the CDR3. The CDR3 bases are TGTGCCAGCAGCGTCGGAGGGGACCCAGGGAATGAGCAGTTCTTC. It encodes CASSVGGDPGNEQFF. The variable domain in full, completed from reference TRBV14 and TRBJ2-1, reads EAGVTQFPSHSVIEKGQTVTLRCDPISGHDNLYWYRRVMGKEIKFLLHFVKESKQDESGMPNNRFLAERTGGTYSTLKVQPAELEDSGVYFCASSVGGDPGNEQFFGPGTRLTVL.

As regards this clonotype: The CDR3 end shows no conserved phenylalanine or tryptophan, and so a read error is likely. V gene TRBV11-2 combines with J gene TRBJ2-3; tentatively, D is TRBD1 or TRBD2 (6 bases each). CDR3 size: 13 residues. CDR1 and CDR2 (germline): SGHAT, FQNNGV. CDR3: CANSPGAADTQYI. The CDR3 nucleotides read TGTGCCAACAGCCCGGGGGCAGCAGATACGCAGTATATT.

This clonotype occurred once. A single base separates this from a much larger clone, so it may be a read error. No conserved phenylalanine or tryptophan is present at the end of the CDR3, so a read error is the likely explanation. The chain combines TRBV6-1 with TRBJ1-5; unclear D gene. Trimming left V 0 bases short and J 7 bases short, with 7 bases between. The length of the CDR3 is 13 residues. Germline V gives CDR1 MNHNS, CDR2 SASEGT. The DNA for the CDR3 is TGTGCCAGCAGTGAAGCCGAGGTGCAGCCCCAGCATCTT. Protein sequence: CASSEAEVQPQHL.

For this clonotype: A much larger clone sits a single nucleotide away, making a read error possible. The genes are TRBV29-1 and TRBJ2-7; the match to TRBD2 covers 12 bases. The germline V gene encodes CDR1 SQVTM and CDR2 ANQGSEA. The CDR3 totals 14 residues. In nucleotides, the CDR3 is TGCAGCGTTTCGACTAGCGGGAGACTCTACGAGCAGTGCTTC. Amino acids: CSVSTSGRLYEQCF.

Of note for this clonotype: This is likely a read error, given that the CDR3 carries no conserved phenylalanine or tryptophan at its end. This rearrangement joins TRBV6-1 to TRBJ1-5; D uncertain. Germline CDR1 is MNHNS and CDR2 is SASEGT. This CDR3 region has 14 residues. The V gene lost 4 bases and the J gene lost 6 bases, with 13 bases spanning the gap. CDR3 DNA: TGTGCCAGCAGTGCAACCGGCGAGGTTCAGCCCCAGCATTCT. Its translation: CASSATGEVQPQHS.

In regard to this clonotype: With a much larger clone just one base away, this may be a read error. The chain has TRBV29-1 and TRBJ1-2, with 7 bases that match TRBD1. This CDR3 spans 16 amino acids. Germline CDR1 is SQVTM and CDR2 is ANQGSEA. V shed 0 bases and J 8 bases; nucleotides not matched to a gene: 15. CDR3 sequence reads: CSVEDQGGQSRGGYTF. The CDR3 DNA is TGCAGCGTTGAAGATCAGGGGGGTCAGTCGAGAGGCGGCTACACCTTC.

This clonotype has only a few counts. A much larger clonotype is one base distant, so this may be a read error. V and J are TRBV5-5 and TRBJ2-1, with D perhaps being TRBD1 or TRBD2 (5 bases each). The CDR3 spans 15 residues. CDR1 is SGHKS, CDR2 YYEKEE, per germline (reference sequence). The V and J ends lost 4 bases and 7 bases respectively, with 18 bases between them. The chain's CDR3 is CASSQTGPYSNEQFF. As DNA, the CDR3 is TGTGCCAGCAGCCAAACGGGACCTTATTCTAATGAGCAGTTCTTC.

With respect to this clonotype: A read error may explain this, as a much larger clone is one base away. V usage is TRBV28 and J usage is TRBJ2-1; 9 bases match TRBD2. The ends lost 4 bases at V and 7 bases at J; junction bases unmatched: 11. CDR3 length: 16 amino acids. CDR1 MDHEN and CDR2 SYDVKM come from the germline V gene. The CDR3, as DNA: TGTGCCAGCAGTTCCCATCTAGCGGGACGGGGGAATGAGCAGTTCTTC. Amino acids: CASSSHLAGRGNEQFF.

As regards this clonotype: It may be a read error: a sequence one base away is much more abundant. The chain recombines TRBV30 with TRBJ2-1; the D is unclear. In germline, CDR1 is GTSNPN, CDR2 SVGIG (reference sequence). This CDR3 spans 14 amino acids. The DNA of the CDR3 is TGTGCCTGGACTCGTCGCAGCTCCTACGATGAGCAGTTCTTC. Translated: CAWTRRSSYDEQFF.

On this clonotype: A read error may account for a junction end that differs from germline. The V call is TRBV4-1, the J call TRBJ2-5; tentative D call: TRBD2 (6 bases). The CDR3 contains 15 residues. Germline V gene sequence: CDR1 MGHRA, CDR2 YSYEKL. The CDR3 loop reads CASSRGYGSIETQYF. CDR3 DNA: TGCGCCAGCAGCCGAGGGTACGGGAGTATTGAGACCCAGTACTTT.

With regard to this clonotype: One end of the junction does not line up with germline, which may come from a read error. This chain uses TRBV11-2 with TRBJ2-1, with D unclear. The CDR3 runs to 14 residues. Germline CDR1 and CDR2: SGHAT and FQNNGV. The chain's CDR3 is CVSRVLPGYNEQFF. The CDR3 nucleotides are TGTGTCAGCCGCGTCTTACCGGGTTACAATGAGCAGTTCTTC.

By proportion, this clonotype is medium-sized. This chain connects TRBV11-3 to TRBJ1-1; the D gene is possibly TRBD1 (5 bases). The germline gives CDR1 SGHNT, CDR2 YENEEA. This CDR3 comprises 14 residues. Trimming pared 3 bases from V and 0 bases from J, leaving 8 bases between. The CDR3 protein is CASSLAGVNTEAFF. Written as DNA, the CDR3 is TGTGCCAGCAGCTTGGCGGGGGTGAACACTGAAGCTTTCTTT.

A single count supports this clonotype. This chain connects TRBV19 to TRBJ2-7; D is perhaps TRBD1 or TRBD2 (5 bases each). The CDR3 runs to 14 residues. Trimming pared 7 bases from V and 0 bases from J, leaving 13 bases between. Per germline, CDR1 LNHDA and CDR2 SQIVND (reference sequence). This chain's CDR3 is CASTMGPDSYEQYF. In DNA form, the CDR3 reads TGTGCCAGTACCATGGGACCTGACTCCTACGAGCAGTACTTC.

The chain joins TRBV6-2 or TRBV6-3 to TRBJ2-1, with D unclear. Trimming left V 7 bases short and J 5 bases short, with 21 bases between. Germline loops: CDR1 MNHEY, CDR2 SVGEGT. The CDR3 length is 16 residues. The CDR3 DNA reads TGTGCCAGCAAAACTTCGGTGAACGACTGGGACAATGAGCAGTTCTTC. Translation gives CASKTSVNDWDNEQFF.